These 28 T cell receptor beta chains were sequenced from one sample in a study of blood T cells in healthy people across ages. It was with a sample-barcoded 5' primer and a J-beta primer mix that a second PCR of about 6 to 12 cycles was run. A single record per CDR3 protein comes from TCRdb applying MiXCR to the 5' RACE reads. Seen here are fewer than 900,000 distinct CDR3 sequences, approximately 43% observed once, and the top ten hold approximately 22%. The sequenced material came from blood. Receptors were obtained from a woman aged 55 to 70 in good health.

The rearrangement links TRBV6-5 to TRBJ2-3; no definite D call. This CDR3 is 15 amino acids long. V lost 0 bases and J lost 7, with 14 bases in between. The germline V gene has CDR1 MNHEY and CDR2 SVGAGI. This CDR3 reads CASSYSALQTHTQYF. In nucleotides, the CDR3 is TGTGCCAGCAGTTACTCGGCTTTACAAACCCATACGCAGTATTTT.

This clonotype has a handful of counts. The V call is TRBV4-2, the J call TRBJ1-5; D is perhaps TRBD1 (6 bases). Germline loops: CDR1 LGHNA, CDR2 YNFKEQ. Between the trimmed V and J ends, which lost 0 bases and 1 base, there was a span of 10 bases. The CDR3 sequence is 16 residues long. For the CDR3, the DNA is TGTGCCAGCAGCCAAGACCCCCAGGGGAGCAATCAGCCCCAGCATTTT. Residues: CASSQDPQGSNQPQHF.

The chain employs TRBV20-1 and TRBJ2-3, with 8 bases identical to TRBD2. Germline loops: CDR1 DFQATT, CDR2 SNEGSKA (reference sequence). This CDR3 has 15 amino acids. V gave up 6 bases and J gave up 3 bases; unmatched junction bases: 11. CDR3 coding DNA: TGCAGTGCCCTCCCCCCAGCGGGAGTTACAGATACGCAGTATTTT. It is translated as CSALPPAGVTDTQYF.

Only a few counts were recorded for this clonotype. This chain links TRBV27 with TRBJ2-7; 8 nucleotides agree with TRBD1. With V trimmed by 4 bases and J by 4 bases, 3 bases remained unmatched. This CDR3 region has 13 residues. From germline, CDR1 is MNHEY and CDR2 SMNVEV (reference sequence). The CDR3, as DNA: TGTGCCAGCAGTTCAGGGGGCCTGTACGAGCAGTACTTC. Encoded protein: CASSSGGLYEQYF.

V gene TRBV29-1 combines with J gene TRBJ2-1, with 12 nucleotides matching TRBD2. In germline, CDR1 is SQVTM, CDR2 ANQGSEA. The CDR3 has 15 residues. V was pared by 3 bases and J by 7 bases, with 7 bases of the junction left unmatched. CDR3 region: CSVDSTSGSWNEQFF. The CDR3 DNA reads as TGCAGCGTTGACTCGACTAGCGGGAGTTGGAATGAGCAGTTCTTC.

This rearrangement joins TRBV7-9 to TRBJ2-1; 9 nucleotides align to TRBD2. The CDR3 extends over 19 amino acids. V gave up 2 bases and J gave up 7 bases; unmatched junction bases: 18. Germline lookup yields CDR1 SEHNR and CDR2 FQNEAQ (reference sequence). Written as DNA, the CDR3 is TGTGCCAGCAGCTTACCCAGGGGCCCGAGCGGGGGGCGTGGGAATGAGCAGTTCTTC. It translates to CASSLPRGPSGGRGNEQFF.

V gene TRBV20-1 combines with J gene TRBJ2-1; perhaps D is TRBD1 or TRBD2 (5 bases each). This CDR3 has 14 amino acids. The V and J ends lost 4 bases and 0 bases respectively, with 10 bases between them. Germline V gene sequence: CDR1 DFQATT, CDR2 SNEGSKA (reference sequence). CDR3 residues: CSATGTDSYNEQFF. The CDR3, as DNA: TGCAGTGCTACCGGGACGGACTCCTACAATGAGCAGTTCTTC.

The chain joins TRBV30 to TRBJ2-7; D assignment may be TRBD1 or TRBD2 (6 bases each). CDR3 length: 15 residues. Trimming left V 3 bases short and J 0 bases short, with 15 bases between. The germline V gene encodes CDR1 GTSNPN and CDR2 SVGIG (reference sequence). The CDR3 here is CAWRGGRPISYEQYF. For the CDR3, the DNA is TGTGCCTGGAGGGGGGGCAGGCCGATCTCCTACGAGCAGTACTTC.

V and J are TRBV10-3 and TRBJ2-5; D is perhaps TRBD1 (6 bases). This CDR3 has 12 residues. The V gene lost 10 bases and the J gene lost 2 bases, with 11 bases spanning the gap. The germline V gene has CDR1 ENHRY and CDR2 SYGVKD. CDR3 DNA sequence: TGTGCCACAGGACAGCGGCAAGAGACCCAGTACTTC. Amino acids: CATGQRQETQYF.

The rearrangement uses TRBV20-1 and TRBJ2-3; 8 nucleotides agree with TRBD2. J was trimmed by 2 bases and V by 3 bases; bases with no gene match: 4. Germline assignment: CDR1 DFQATT and CDR2 SNEGSKA (reference sequence). The CDR3 is 14 amino acids. CDR3 amino acids: CSASVAGNTDTQYF. CDR3 DNA sequence: TGCAGTGCTAGCGTAGCGGGGAACACAGATACGCAGTATTTT.

V and J are TRBV18 and TRBJ2-1; weak D call: TRBD1 (6 bases). With 2 bases removed from V and 5 bases from J, the gap between germline ends came to 13 bases. Germline V gene lookup returns CDR1 KGHSH and CDR2 LQKENI. The length of the CDR3 is 15 residues. The CDR3 sequence: CASSPDNRANNEQFF. DNA of the CDR3: TGTGCCAGCTCACCAGATAACAGGGCGAACAATGAGCAGTTCTTC.

The chain combines TRBV7-2 with TRBJ1-2, with a possible D match to TRBD1 (6 bases). The CDR3 has 16 amino acids. Trimming stripped 6 bases from V and 2 bases from J, with 19 bases between. CDR1 is SGHTA, CDR2 FQGNSA, per germline. CDR3: CASSPAVGGANYGYTF. CDR3 coding DNA: TGTGCCAGCAGTCCGGCCGTGGGGGGCGCAAACTATGGCTACACCTTC.

This chain connects TRBV6-6 to TRBJ2-5, with no clear D. Between the trimmed V and J ends, which lost 2 bases and 11 bases, there was a span of 15 bases. CDR3 size: 13 residues. Germline loops: CDR1 MNHNY, CDR2 SVGAGI (reference sequence). The CDR3 coding sequence is TGTGCCAGCAGTTACGCTCCTTTCAATGAGCAGTACTTC. Its protein is CASSYAPFNEQYF.

CDR3 amino acids: CASSRGGHISGELFF. The CDR3 nucleotides are TGTGCCAGCAGCCGAGGGGGGCATATCTCCGGGGAGCTGTTTTTT. This chain joins TRBV3-1 and TRBJ2-2, with D perhaps assigned TRBD1 or TRBD2 (6 bases each). The CDR3 sequence is 15 residues long. Germline assignment: CDR1 LGHDT and CDR2 YNNKEL (reference sequence). V lost 4 bases, J lost 6 bases, and 15 bases lay in between. The full variable domain, its missing parts supplied by reference TRBV3-1 and TRBJ2-2, is DTAVSQTPKYLVTQMGNDKSIKCEQNLGHDTMYWYKQDSKKFLKIMFSYNNKELIINETVPNRFSPKSPDKAHLNLHINSLELGDSAVYFCASSRGGHISGELFFGEGSRLTVL.

The V and J genes are TRBV5-1 and TRBJ2-3; D might be TRBD1 or TRBD2, each matching 5 bases. Trimming cost V 0 bases and J 1 base, with 12 bases left between them. The CDR3 sequence is 16 residues long. Germline V CDR1 and CDR2: SGHRS, YFSETQ. CDR3 residues: CASSLGGSQGTDTQYF. CDR3 DNA sequence: TGCGCCAGCAGCTTGGGGGGGAGCCAGGGCACAGATACGCAGTATTTT.

This clonotype was counted a single time. The chain has TRBV6-2 or TRBV6-3 and TRBJ2-3, with D uncertain. The germline V and J ends were trimmed by 11 bases and 6 bases, with 9 bases remaining between them. CDR3 size: 10 residues. In germline, CDR1 is MNHEY, CDR2 SVGEGT. This CDR3 is CAGNPDTQYF. Here the CDR3 DNA reads TGTGCCGGGAATCCCGATACGCAGTATTTT.

The chain employs TRBV6-2 or TRBV6-3 and TRBJ1-2; no definite D call. The CDR3 loop spans 12 amino acids. Trimming shortened V by 3 bases and J by 5 bases, and 7 bases separated the two germline ends. Germline V CDR1 and CDR2: MNHEY, SVGEGT. This CDR3 reads CASSYGVYGYTF. CDR3 bases: TGTGCCAGCAGTTATGGGGTGTATGGCTACACCTTC.

As regards this clonotype: This could be a read error, since a much larger clone is one nucleotide away. The CDR3 DNA reads as TGTACCAGCAGCTTACTGGGGGTGCCAGAGACCCAGTACTTC. It translates to CTSSLLGVPETQYF. This chain uses TRBV7-2 with TRBJ2-7; D assignment may be TRBD1 or TRBD2 (5 bases each). The end of the DNA aligns better with TRBJ2-5, so the J call may be wrong. This CDR3 has 14 amino acids. Germline-derived CDR1 and CDR2 are SGHTA and FQGNSA.

This chain links TRBV20-1 with TRBJ2-7; D is undetermined. V was trimmed by 6 bases and J by 3 bases, leaving 15 bases between them. Germline assignment: CDR1 DFQATT and CDR2 SNEGSKA (reference sequence). This CDR3 is 13 amino acids long. The CDR3 DNA reads as TGCAGTGCAGCAGCCCGAGCAGGCTACGAGCAGTACTTC. Translating gives CSAAARAGYEQYF.

The V and J genes are TRBV12-3 or TRBV12-4 and TRBJ2-5, with 9 bases lining up with TRBD1. Judging by the DNA end, TRBJ2-7 fits better; the J call may be wrong. This CDR3 is built from 14 residues. CDR3 loop: CASRPTGGVYEQYF. The CDR3, as DNA: TGTGCCAGCAGACCCACAGGGGGCGTGTACGAGCAGTACTTC.

The chain recombines TRBV3-1 with TRBJ1-2; D might be TRBD1 (6 bases). In germline, CDR1 is LGHDT, CDR2 YNNKEL (reference sequence). The CDR3 runs 13 residues. Trimming stripped 4 bases from V and 4 bases from J, with 10 bases between. The CDR3 loop reads CASSPPRGYGYTF. DNA for the CDR3: TGTGCCAGCAGCCCCCCCAGGGGCTATGGCTACACCTTC.

This sequence joins TRBV2 and TRBJ2-2; the match to TRBD1 covers 7 bases. The CDR3 runs 16 residues. The V segment lost 1 base and the J segment 1 base; nucleotides outside the gene matches: 3. In germline, CDR1 is SNHLY, CDR2 FYNNEI. The CDR3 DNA follows: TGTGCCAGCAGTGAAGAAGGGGGCTGGAACACCGGGGAGCTGTTTTTT. It yields the protein CASSEEGGWNTGELFF.

This clonotype appeared a single time. The germline gene is not matched at one end of the junction; a read error may be the cause. This sequence joins TRBV19 and TRBJ1-1; D might be TRBD1 (5 bases). CDR1 LNHDA and CDR2 SQIVND come from the germline V gene (reference sequence). The CDR3 totals 14 residues. CDR3 bases: TGTACCAGTAGGAGAGAGGGGAAGAACACTGAAGCTTTCTTT. Encoded protein: CTSRREGKNTEAFF.

This chain joins TRBV25-1 and TRBJ1-4; D call uncertain. CDR3 length equals 13 residues. V lost 1 base and J 6 bases, leaving 6 bases between the germline ends. The germline CDR1 and CDR2 sequences are MGHDK and SYGVNS. Here the CDR3 DNA reads TGTGCCAGCAGTGAATCCCCTTATGAAAAACTGTTTTTT. It codes for CASSESPYEKLFF.

This clonotype occurred many times. The chain couples TRBV21-1 to TRBJ2-7; whether TRBD1, the table's D call, matches the DNA was not checked. TRBV21-1 constitutes a pseudogene. The CDR3 is 13 residues long. The CDR3: CAQGSGSSYEQYF. The CDR3 nucleotides read TGTGCCCAGGGGTCGGGTAGCTCCTACGAGCAGTACTTC.

In this sample, this clonotype turned up many times. This chain connects TRBV20-1 to TRBJ2-5; the D call may be TRBD1 or TRBD2 (6 bases each). CDR3 length equals 14 residues. In germline, CDR1 is DFQATT, CDR2 SNEGSKA (reference sequence). V lost 7 bases and J lost 5, with 20 bases in between. In nucleotides, the CDR3 is TGCAGTGTAGGGGGGCCACCGACTCAGGAGACCCAGTACTTC. Translating it yields CSVGGPPTQETQYF.

The V gene is TRBV7-3, the J gene TRBJ2-1, with D maybe TRBD2 (6 bases). V lost 3 bases and J lost 4, with 16 bases in between. This CDR3 region has 16 residues. The germline gives CDR1 SGHTA, CDR2 FQGTGA. The CDR3 is CASSFGGGEPYNEQFF. Written as DNA, the CDR3 is TGTGCCAGCAGCTTCGGTGGCGGGGAGCCTTACAATGAGCAGTTCTTC.

The chain joins TRBV7-9 to TRBJ2-7; D is undetermined. The CDR3 extends over 13 amino acids. Germline V gene data show CDR1 as SEHNR and CDR2 as FQNEAQ (reference sequence). The ends were cut back, 1 base at V and 2 bases at J, with 6 bases in the middle. The DNA of the CDR3 is TGTGCCAGCAGCTTAGTCAGGACCTACGAGCAGTACTTC. Translation: CASSLVRTYEQYF.